One and the same sample provided the 30 T cell receptor beta chains below, sequenced in a study of chemoradiotherapy in HPV16-positive cancers. Method: immunoSEQ multiplex PCR; TCRdb's copy keeps in-frame clones and lacks some. The repertoire holds about 14,000 clones, with approximately 89% as singletons. This specimen consisted of tumor tissue, obtained from a patient who underwent chemoradiotherapy. The receptors shown here come from a human donor with HPV-associated anogenital cancer.

The rearrangement joins TRBV19 to TRBJ1-2; no firm D call. The V and J ends lost 5 bases and 2 bases respectively, with 6 bases between them. Germline loops: CDR1 LNHDA, CDR2 SQIVND (reference sequence). The CDR3 covers 12 residues. The chain's CDR3 is CASSDKNYGYTF. In DNA, the CDR3 is TGTGCCAGTAGTGACAAAAACTATGGCTACACCTTC.

The chain combines TRBV11-3 with TRBJ2-1; no reliable D call. In germline, CDR1 is SGHNT, CDR2 YENEEA. This CDR3 spans 12 amino acids. V lost 3 bases, J lost 10 bases, and 10 bases lay in between. The CDR3 is CASSFTGTEQFF. The CDR3 DNA reads as TGTGCCAGCAGCTTTACCGGAACAGAGCAGTTCTTC.

This sequence joins TRBV7-2 and TRBJ2-1, with 9 bases that match TRBD2. The V segment lost 7 bases and the J segment 6 bases; nucleotides outside the gene matches: 16. Per the germline V gene, CDR1 is SGHTA and CDR2 is FQGNSA. This CDR3 contains 17 residues. CDR3 sequence reads: CASTRGVAGVMGNEQFF. Written as DNA, the CDR3 is TGTGCCAGCACACGGGGAGTAGCGGGAGTCATGGGCAATGAGCAGTTCTTC.

The chain has TRBV6-1 and TRBJ2-5, with 8 bases fitting TRBD1. The assigned J gene may be wrong: the sequence end matches TRBJ2-7 better. The CDR3 consists of 14 residues. Germline CDR1 is MNHNS and CDR2 is SASEGT. The CDR3 sequence is CASSPRTGTYEQYF. The CDR3, as DNA: TGTGCCAGCAGTCCGCGGACAGGGACCTACGAGCAGTACTTC.

This rearrangement joins TRBV5-1 to TRBJ1-2; a weak D match, TRBD1 (6 bases). The V and J ends lost 1 base and 3 bases respectively, with 7 bases between them. CDR3 length: 13 amino acids. Germline values: CDR1 SGHRS, CDR2 YFSETQ. The CDR3 DNA is TGCGCCAGCAGCTTGAAGGGGGACTATGGCTACACCTTC. Its protein product is CASSLKGDYGYTF.

This chain uses TRBV29-1 with TRBJ2-1, with D uncertain. The length of the CDR3 is 18 residues. CDR1 is SQVTM, CDR2 ANQGSEA, per germline. Trimming removed 8 bases at V and 5 bases at J, with 31 bases between. The CDR3: CSFYGYGMAKNQNNEQFF. CDR3 bases: TGCAGCTTCTACGGGTATGGGATGGCTAAAAACCAGAACAATGAGCAGTTCTTC.

This clone has more than one count but fewer than ten. The chain joins TRBV11-2 to TRBJ2-6; no firm D call. CDR3 length: 16 amino acids. The ends were cut back, 1 base at V and 1 base at J, with 8 bases in the middle. Germline assignment: CDR1 SGHAT and CDR2 FQNNGV. CDR3: CASSLARISGANVLTF. The CDR3 nucleotides are TGTGCCAGCAGCTTAGCCCGGATATCTGGGGCCAACGTCCTGACTTTC.

The chain links TRBV7-9 to TRBJ2-3; 7 positions agree with TRBD2. J gave up 4 bases and V 2 bases, and 9 bases lay outside the gene matches. The length of the CDR3 is 16 residues. CDR1 is SEHNR, CDR2 FQNEAQ, per germline (reference sequence). The CDR3 here is CASSLSGGRAPDTQYF. The CDR3 coding sequence is TGTGCCAGCAGCTTATCTGGCGGGAGAGCCCCAGATACGCAGTATTTT.

The rearrangement links TRBV2 to TRBJ2-7; 10 nucleotides match TRBD1. The germline V gene has CDR1 SNHLY and CDR2 FYNNEI. Trimming removed 6 bases from V and 0 bases from J; junction bases left unmatched: 5. The CDR3 has 15 amino acids. CDR3 loop: CASRRDRGYSYEQYF. DNA of the CDR3: TGTGCCAGCAGGCGGGACAGGGGATACTCCTACGAGCAGTACTTC.

The rearrangement links TRBV9 to TRBJ2-2, with D uncertain. Germline V gives CDR1 SGDLS, CDR2 YYNGEE. The length of the CDR3 is 13 residues. V was clipped by 4 bases and J by 9 bases, with 13 bases between them. CDR3 DNA: TGTGCCAGCAGCCCCCGCCCTCTCCGGGAGCTGTTTTTT. Its translation: CASSPRPLRELFF.

The rearrangement uses TRBV5-1 and TRBJ1-1; D is uncertain. V was cut by 0 bases and J by 0 bases, with 9 bases left in between. There are 15 residues in the CDR3. Germline V gives CDR1 SGHRS, CDR2 YFSETQ. CDR3 protein: CASSLEGGMNTEAFF. CDR3 DNA sequence: TGCGCCAGCAGCTTGGAAGGCGGCATGAACACTGAAGCTTTCTTT.

V and J are TRBV9 and TRBJ2-3, with a weak D call TRBD2 (7 bases). Germline lookup yields CDR1 SGDLS and CDR2 YYNGEE. V was pared by 3 bases and J by 5 bases, with 10 bases between. The CDR3 runs to 13 residues. CDR3 sequence: CASSEGGRDTQYF. The CDR3 DNA reads TGTGCCAGCAGCGAGGGGGGGAGAGATACGCAGTATTTT.

A word on this clone: The junction and the germline gene differ at one end; a read error may be behind it. The chain links TRBV5-4 to TRBJ1-1, with D possibly matching TRBD1 (6 bases). Per germline, CDR1 SGHNT and CDR2 YYREEE (reference sequence). The CDR3 sequence is 15 residues long. Here the CDR3 reads CASSQAGTSNTEAFF. For the CDR3, the DNA is TGCGCCAGCAGCCAAGCCGGGACATCGAACACTGAAGCTTTCTTT.

This rearrangement joins TRBV5-5 to TRBJ2-5; D is undetermined. Germline-derived CDR1 and CDR2 are SGHKS and YYEKEE (reference sequence). The CDR3 contains 13 residues. Trimming shortened V by 3 bases and J by 1 base, and 7 bases separated the two germline ends. The CDR3 coding sequence is TGTGCCAGCAGCTCCGTACCCCAAGAGACCCAGTACTTC. The encoded protein is CASSSVPQETQYF.

The gene calls are TRBV30 and TRBJ1-4; D remains ambiguous. V shed 2 bases and J shed 5 bases, with 6 bases lying between them. The CDR3 length is 12 residues. The V gene's germline CDR1 is GTSNPN and CDR2 SVGIG (reference sequence). The CDR3 reads CAWSFENEKLFF. The CDR3 DNA is TGTGCCTGGAGTTTTGAGAATGAAAAACTGTTTTTT.

The gene calls are TRBV15 and TRBJ1-1; the D gene is possibly TRBD1 (6 bases). Trimming stripped 4 bases from V and 8 bases from J, with 17 bases between. In germline, CDR1 is LNHNV, CDR2 YYDKDF (reference sequence). The CDR3 runs to 14 residues. CDR3 in DNA: TGTGCCACCAGCATGGACAGCTCACCGATCGAAGCTTTCTTT. It yields the protein CATSMDSSPIEAFF.

The chain links TRBV6-5 to TRBJ2-7; D possibly corresponds to TRBD1 (6 bases). Trimming stripped 4 bases from V and 5 bases from J, with 15 bases between. The CDR3 extends over 14 amino acids. The germline V gene has CDR1 MNHEY and CDR2 SVGAGI. CDR3 region: CASSLGHLGDEQYF. The CDR3 DNA reads as TGTGCCAGCAGTTTGGGACACCTTGGGGACGAGCAGTACTTC.

This chain links TRBV4-3 with TRBJ1-3, with D unresolved. The germline V gene encodes CDR1 LGHNA and CDR2 YSLEER. This CDR3 is built from 15 residues. The V and J ends lost 4 bases and 0 bases respectively, with 10 bases between them. The CDR3 loop is CASSPSVSSGNTIYF. The CDR3 DNA is TGCGCCAGCAGCCCTTCAGTGAGCTCTGGAAACACCATATATTTT.

The chain uses TRBV7-9 and TRBJ1-3; D gene unclear. The germline CDR1 and CDR2 sequences are SEHNR and FQNEAQ (reference sequence). V lost 4 bases and J 0 bases, leaving 10 bases between the germline ends. The length of the CDR3 is 15 residues. This CDR3 is CASSSTAISGNTIYF. CDR3 bases: TGTGCCAGCAGCTCAACAGCTATCTCTGGAAACACCATATATTTT.

This chain links TRBV18 with TRBJ2-7; D call uncertain. CDR3 length: 14 amino acids. Germline CDR1 reads KGHSH; CDR2 reads LQKENI. The V and J ends lost 4 bases and 0 bases respectively, with 10 bases between them. The CDR3 loop reads CASSLSPASYEQYF. The CDR3 nucleotides are TGTGCCAGCTCACTTTCGCCAGCCTCCTACGAGCAGTACTTC.

The rearrangement links TRBV11-3 to TRBJ1-1, with D hard to call. CDR1 is SGHNT, CDR2 YENEEA, per germline. V dropped 5 bases and J dropped 4 bases, with 17 bases sitting between them. This CDR3 has 15 residues. The CDR3 spells CASSPQHGPGTEAFF. CDR3 nucleotide sequence: TGTGCCAGCAGCCCACAACACGGGCCGGGCACTGAAGCTTTCTTT.

For the CDR3, the DNA is TGTGCCAGCAGCTTAAGTTGGCAGGGGGCGAACACCGGGGAGCTGTTTTTT. It codes for CASSLSWQGANTGELFF. The rearrangement uses TRBV7-3 and TRBJ2-2, with 7 bases that match TRBD1. CDR3 length: 17 amino acids. Trimming removed 1 base from V and 0 bases from J; junction bases left unmatched: 5. Per the germline V gene, CDR1 is SGHTA and CDR2 is FQGTGA.

This chain links TRBV7-2 with TRBJ2-5, with D possibly called TRBD1 or TRBD2 (5 bases each). V gave up 5 bases and J gave up 5 bases, with 18 bases separating them. The length of the CDR3 is 15 residues. CDR1 is SGHTA, CDR2 FQGNSA, per germline. The CDR3 region has the DNA TGTGCCAGCAGCCCCGGGGCGGGTGAGAGGGAGACCCAGTACTTC. Translated, it gives CASSPGAGERETQYF.

V usage is TRBV7-9 and J usage is TRBJ2-7; D may be TRBD1 (5 bases). CDR1 SEHNR and CDR2 FQNEAQ come from the germline V gene (reference sequence). CDR3 length: 14 amino acids. V was trimmed by 5 bases and J by 9 bases, leaving 20 bases between them. CDR3 residues: CASSRGEVLRGQYF. CDR3 coding DNA: TGTGCCAGCAGCAGGGGTGAGGTCCTTCGCGGGCAGTACTTC. The whole variable domain, remainder taken from reference TRBV7-9 and TRBJ2-7, is DTGVSQNPRHKITKRGQNVTFRCDPISEHNRLYWYRQTLGQGPEFLTYFQNEAQLEKSRLLSDRFSAERPKGSFSTLEIQRTEQGDSAMYLCASSRGEVLRGQYFGPGTRLTVT.

V and J are TRBV18 and TRBJ2-2, with no clear D. The CDR3 is 14 amino acids. Germline-derived CDR1 and CDR2 are KGHSH and LQKENI. V lost 5 bases, J lost 3 bases, and 10 bases lay in between. CDR3 sequence: CASSFSADTGELFF. CDR3 bases: TGTGCCAGCTCATTCTCTGCGGACACCGGGGAGCTGTTTTTT.

This clone showed up just a few times. The chain joins TRBV5-5 to TRBJ1-1; D is uncertain. The germline V gene encodes CDR1 SGHKS and CDR2 YYEKEE (reference sequence). The V gene lost 2 bases and the J gene lost 2 bases, with 10 bases spanning the gap. The CDR3 sequence is 14 residues long. The CDR3 spells CASSFGKINTEAFF. In nucleotides, the CDR3 is TGTGCCAGCAGCTTTGGGAAAATCAACACTGAAGCTTTCTTT.

The chain has TRBV2 and TRBJ2-3, with D perhaps matching TRBD2 (7 bases). CDR3 length equals 15 residues. V was cut by 7 bases and J by 2 bases, with 16 bases left in between. CDR1 and CDR2 (germline): SNHLY, FYNNEI. CDR3 protein: CASKRGGGPTDTQYF. CDR3 bases: TGTGCCAGCAAGAGGGGGGGAGGGCCCACAGATACGCAGTATTTT.

The rearrangement joins TRBV7-2 to TRBJ2-1, with TRBD2 matching over 10 bases. The ends lost 6 bases at V and 8 bases at J; junction bases unmatched: 13. The germline CDR1 and CDR2 sequences are SGHTA and FQGNSA. The CDR3 extends over 16 amino acids. The CDR3 region is CASRPTEREGRDEQFF. CDR3 in DNA: TGTGCCAGCAGACCGACCGAGCGGGAGGGCCGTGATGAGCAGTTCTTC.

The chain combines TRBV18 with TRBJ2-1; no clear D. The CDR3 length is 15 residues. Trimming removed 1 base at V and 6 bases at J, with 13 bases between. Per the germline V gene, CDR1 is KGHSH and CDR2 is LQKENI. CDR3 loop: CASSPRLEGLNEQFF. Written as DNA, the CDR3 is TGTGCCAGCTCACCACGGCTAGAAGGCCTCAATGAGCAGTTCTTC. The entire variable domain, with the rest obtained from reference TRBV18 and TRBJ2-1, is as follows: NAGVMQNPRHLVRRRGQEARLRCSPMKGHSHVYWYRQLPEEGLKFMVYLQKENIIDESGMPKERFSAEFPKEGPSILRIQQVVRGDSAAYFCASSPRLEGLNEQFFGPGTRLTVL.

The genes are TRBV5-4 and TRBJ1-4; D call uncertain. The CDR3 is 13 residues long. Germline assignment: CDR1 SGHNT and CDR2 YYREEE (reference sequence). Trimming left V 0 bases short and J 8 bases short, with 8 bases between. In DNA form, the CDR3 reads TGTGCCAGCAGCTTGGACTTCTCGGAAAAACTGTTTTTT. Its protein product is CASSLDFSEKLFF.